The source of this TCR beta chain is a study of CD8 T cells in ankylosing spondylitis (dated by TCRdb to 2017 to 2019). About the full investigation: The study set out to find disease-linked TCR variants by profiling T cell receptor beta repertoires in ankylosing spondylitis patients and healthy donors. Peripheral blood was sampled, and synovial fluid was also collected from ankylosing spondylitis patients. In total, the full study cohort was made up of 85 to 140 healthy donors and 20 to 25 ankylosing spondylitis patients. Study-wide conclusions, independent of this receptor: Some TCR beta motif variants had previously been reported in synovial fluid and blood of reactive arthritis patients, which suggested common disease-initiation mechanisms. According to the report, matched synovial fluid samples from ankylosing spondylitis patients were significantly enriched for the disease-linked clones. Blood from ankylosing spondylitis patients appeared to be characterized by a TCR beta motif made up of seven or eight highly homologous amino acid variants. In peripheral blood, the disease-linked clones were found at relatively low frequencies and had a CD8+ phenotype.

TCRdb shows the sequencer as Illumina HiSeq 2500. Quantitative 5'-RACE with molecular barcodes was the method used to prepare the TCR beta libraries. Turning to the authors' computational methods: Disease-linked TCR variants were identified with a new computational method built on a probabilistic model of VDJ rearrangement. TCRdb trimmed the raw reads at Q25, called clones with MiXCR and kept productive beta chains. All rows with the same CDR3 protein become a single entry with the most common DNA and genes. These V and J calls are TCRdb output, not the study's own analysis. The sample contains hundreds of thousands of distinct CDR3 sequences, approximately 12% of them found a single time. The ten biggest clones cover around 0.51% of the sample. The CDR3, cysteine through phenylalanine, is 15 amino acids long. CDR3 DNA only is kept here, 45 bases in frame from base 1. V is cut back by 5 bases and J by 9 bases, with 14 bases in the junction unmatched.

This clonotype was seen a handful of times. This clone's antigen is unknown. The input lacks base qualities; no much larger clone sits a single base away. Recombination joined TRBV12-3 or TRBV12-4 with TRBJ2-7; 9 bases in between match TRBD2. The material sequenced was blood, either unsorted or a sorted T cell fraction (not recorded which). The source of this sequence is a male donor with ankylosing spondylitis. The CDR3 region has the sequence CASSPGGSGSQVQYF. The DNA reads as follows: TGTGCCAGCAGTCCTGGGGGTAGCGGGAGCCAAGTGCAGTACTTC.